This T cell receptor beta chain comes out of a study of blood T cell repertoires in COVID-19. Study background: Whether acute or convalescent, the COVID-19 samples came from the United States, Italy and Spain. From T cells, B-cell-depleted T cells, or PBMCs came the material, which was cDNA or gDNA.

Within the 2 weeks before study entry, each person in the exposed group met a COVID-19 case. Germline V gene data show CDR1 as SGHAT and CDR2 as FQNNGV. V lost 3 bases and J lost 5, with 6 bases in between. This CDR3 comprises 12 residues. Repertoires were generated with immunoSEQ multiplex PCR, while TCRdb's copy carries only in-frame clones and drops some. Of 350,000 to 500,000 clones listed, approximately 91% are singletons. The rearrangement joins TRBV11-2 to TRBJ2-3; no definite D call. The source of this sequence is a young woman who had been exposed to COVID-19. Sequences were obtained from PBMCs or T cells enriched from blood (not recorded which). The CDR3 region has the DNA TGTGCCAGCAGCTTCTTAGAAGATACGCAGTATTTT. Its translation: CASSFLEDTQYF.